Each of the 13 T cell receptor beta chains below was sequenced from the same sample in a study of cytomegalovirus exposure and HLA in healthy donors. The PCR employed 60 Vbeta primers together with 13 Jbeta primers. Profiling relied on immunoSEQ multiplex PCR, and the TCRdb table lists in-frame clones only, not all of them. This table has approximately 76,000 clones, 65% to 85% appearing once. The sequenced sample was PBMCs. Receptors originate from a woman aged 40 to 49 in good health and CMV-seropositive.

The DNA of the CDR3 is TGTGCCAGCCGCCACGGGACAGGGGGCGAAGATACGCAGTATTTT. This gives the protein CASRHGTGGEDTQYF. This chain links TRBV6-4 with TRBJ2-3; 12 nucleotides line up with TRBD1. Germline values: CDR1 MRHNA, CDR2 SNTAGT. V shed 8 bases and J 5 bases; nucleotides not matched to a gene: 8. This CDR3 is 15 amino acids long.

The chain couples TRBV6-6 to TRBJ1-2; D is undetermined. The CDR3 length is 15 residues. Trimming stripped 2 bases from V and 4 bases from J, with 14 bases between. CDR1 is MNHNY and CDR2 is SVGAGI in the germline V gene (reference sequence). CDR3 in amino acids: CASSYPPDGVYGYTF. CDR3 nucleotides: TGTGCCAGCAGTTACCCCCCCGACGGAGTCTATGGCTACACCTTC.

The rearrangement uses TRBV19 and TRBJ1-5; 7 bases agree with TRBD1. Germline V CDR1 and CDR2: LNHDA, SQIVND (reference sequence). This CDR3 contains 14 residues. The V and J ends lost 3 bases and 4 bases, in that order; junction bases with no gene match: 3. The CDR3 is CASSIRDSNQPQHF. The DNA for the CDR3 is TGTGCCAGTAGTATCCGGGACAGTAATCAGCCCCAGCATTTT.

This chain joins TRBV29-1 and TRBJ2-3; TRBD1 matches at 7 bases. Unmatched junction bases numbered 14, after V lost 6 bases and J lost 2 bases. The CDR3 is 16 amino acids. The germline V gene encodes CDR1 SQVTM and CDR2 ANQGSEA. In nucleotides, the CDR3 is TGCAGCGTCGAATCGACCGACAGGGCCCTCACAGATACGCAGTATTTT. Amino acids: CSVESTDRALTDTQYF.

This clone was seen a single time. This sequence joins TRBV19 and TRBJ1-1; D is possibly TRBD1 (6 bases). The CDR3 contains 14 residues. Germline CDR1 is LNHDA and CDR2 is SQIVND (reference sequence). Trimming cost V 4 bases and J 2 bases, with 11 bases left between them. CDR3 coding DNA: TGTGCCAGTAGTACCCTGGACAGTAACACTGAAGCTTTCTTT. Amino acid sequence: CASSTLDSNTEAFF. Looking up the rest from reference TRBV19 and TRBJ1-1 gives the full variable domain: DGGITQSPKYLFRKEGQNVTLSCEQNLNHDAMYWYRQDPGQGLRLIYYSQIVNDFQKGDIAEGYSVSREKKESFPLTVTSAQKNPTAFYLCASSTLDSNTEAFFGQGTRLTVV.

The count of this clone is one. The chain combines TRBV6-6 with TRBJ1-2, with D perhaps matching TRBD1 (5 bases). There are 14 residues in the CDR3. Germline V gene lookup returns CDR1 MNHNY and CDR2 SVGAGI (reference sequence). V dropped 7 bases and J dropped 1 base, with 13 bases sitting between them. The CDR3 loop reads CASNMGGDNYGYTF. CDR3 coding DNA: TGTGCCAGCAACATGGGGGGAGATAACTATGGCTACACCTTC.

The table lists this clone with a few counts. The chain links TRBV7-2 to TRBJ1-4; D call uncertain. The CDR3 sequence is 13 residues long. Germline CDR1 reads SGHTA; CDR2 reads FQGNSA. With 1 base removed from V and 5 bases from J, the gap between germline ends came to 5 bases. This CDR3 reads CASSLGRNEKLFF. The CDR3 DNA follows: TGTGCCAGCAGCTTAGGCAGAAATGAAAAACTGTTTTTT. The entire variable domain, with the rest obtained from reference TRBV7-2 and TRBJ1-4, is as follows: GAGVSQSPSNKVTEKGKDVELRCDPISGHTALYWYRQSLGQGLEFLIYFQGNSAPDKSGLPSDRFSAERTGGSVSTLTIQRTQQEDSAVYLCASSLGRNEKLFFGSGTQLSVL.

This clone was seen only once. The chain joins TRBV5-1 to TRBJ2-7; 12 bases are a match to TRBD1. The germline V gene encodes CDR1 SGHRS and CDR2 YFSETQ. The V and J ends lost 2 bases and 7 bases, in that order; junction bases with no gene match: 7. The CDR3 has 15 residues. DNA for the CDR3: TGCGCCAGCAGCTTACCGGGACAGGGGGCCCAAGAGCAGTACTTC. Protein: CASSLPGQGAQEQYF.

This clone came up a few times. The chain couples TRBV5-1 to TRBJ2-5; tentatively, D is TRBD2 (6 bases). Trimming cost V 5 bases and J 2 bases, with 7 bases left between them. Germline-derived CDR1 and CDR2 are SGHRS and YFSETQ. The CDR3 totals 12 residues. In DNA, the CDR3 is TGCGCCAGCAGAGGACTACAAGAGACCCAGTACTTC. It yields the protein CASRGLQETQYF.

As concerns this clone: At one end, the junction sequence differs from germline, possibly due to a read error. The chain has TRBV28 and TRBJ2-7; 7 bases align to TRBD1. CDR1 and CDR2 from the germline V gene are MDHEN and SYDVKM. The CDR3 is made up of 17 amino acids. As DNA, the CDR3 is TGTGCCAGCAGTCCCGTCATCAAGACAGGGCCCTCCGACGAGCAGTACTTC. Its protein is CASSPVIKTGPSDEQYF.

Only a few counts were recorded for this clone. J is TRBJ2-7 and V is TRBV7-2, with TRBD2 matching over 7 bases. V lost 1 base and J lost 6; bases outside the gene matches: 6. The germline V gene encodes CDR1 SGHTA and CDR2 FQGNSA. The CDR3 is made up of 14 amino acids. CDR3 protein: CASSLGGGVSEQYF. In DNA form, the CDR3 reads TGTGCCAGCAGCTTAGGGGGGGGAGTGAGCGAGCAGTACTTC. The whole variable domain, remainder taken from reference TRBV7-2 and TRBJ2-7, is GAGVSQSPSNKVTEKGKDVELRCDPISGHTALYWYRQSLGQGLEFLIYFQGNSAPDKSGLPSDRFSAERTGGSVSTLTIQRTQQEDSAVYLCASSLGGGVSEQYFGPGTRLTVT.

The chain links TRBV7-2 to TRBJ1-2, with D perhaps matching TRBD1 (5 bases). The germline V gene has CDR1 SGHTA and CDR2 FQGNSA. The CDR3 spans 13 residues. V lost 5 bases, J lost 9 bases, and 16 bases lay in between. CDR3 sequence reads: CASSPVIQGRYTF. The CDR3 DNA sequence: TGTGCCAGCAGCCCAGTGATTCAGGGTCGCTACACCTTC. The full variable domain, with the rest looked up from reference TRBV7-2 and TRBJ1-2, is GAGVSQSPSNKVTEKGKDVELRCDPISGHTALYWYRQSLGQGLEFLIYFQGNSAPDKSGLPSDRFSAERTGGSVSTLTIQRTQQEDSAVYLCASSPVIQGRYTFGSGTRLTVV.

The rearrangement links TRBV7-2 to TRBJ2-1, with TRBD2 identical over 12 bases. The CDR3 sequence is 16 residues long. Looked up from germline, CDR1 is SGHTA and CDR2 is FQGNSA. J was trimmed by 3 bases and V by 4 bases; bases with no gene match: 4. In DNA, the CDR3 is TGTGCCAGCAGCTCCCTAGCGGGAGGGTTCTACAATGAGCAGTTCTTC. This sequence encodes CASSSLAGGFYNEQFF.